This T cell receptor beta chain was captured in a study of T cells in severe cutaneous drug reactions. Turning to the study itself: Only probable or definite SJS/TEN or DRESS cases by RegiSCAR were enrolled. Blister fluid/cells and PBMC came from acute- or recovery-stage patients.

The CDR3 contains 18 residues. Germline CDR1 reads SGHRS; CDR2 reads YFSETQ. The patients sequenced had a carbamazepine-induced Stevens-Johnson syndrome or toxic epidermal necrolysis reaction. TCR subtype-specific primers in iRepertoire multiplex PCR prepared libraries for bulk and single-cell sequencing. TCRdb re-called the multiplex PCR reads and shows each CDR3 protein once, DNA omitted. This sample's table reports some 2,800 distinct CDR3 sequences. The specimen was cells from a skin blister. The rearrangement joins TRBV5-1 to TRBJ2-6; TCRdb gives TRBD1 as the D gene, but with no DNA this cannot be confirmed. The TCR was taken from a human donor with toxic epidermal necrolysis, a severe cutaneous drug reaction. The CDR3 protein is CASSLADGRGSGANVLTF.